This T cell receptor (beta chain) was recovered during a study of human T cells and chemical hapten exposure. Study background: TCR yield per sample varied, mainly due to pooled library volumes. Whole-study results and caveats: TCRs whose frequency exceeded 1 in 1000 remained the same following DPC sensitization.

With 2 bases removed from V and 3 bases from J, the gap between germline ends came to 5 bases. This CDR3 spans 12 amino acids. The V gene's germline CDR1 is MNHNS and CDR2 SASEGT. This clonotype was detected many times. Its target is unknown. The time point denotes: healthy volunteer bleed at 6 weeks. The study extracted total RNA from unfractionated whole blood. Using its own MiXCR run on the RACE reads, TCRdb lists one record per CDR3 protein. The sample shows about 30,000 distinct CDR3 sequences, around 5.9% of them seen only once. Sample: whole blood. The sequence derives from a human donor in good health. Some clones in this sample may be carry-over from other donors' samples. The gene calls are TRBV6-1 and TRBJ2-7, with D unresolved. The CDR3 loop reads CASSEWGYEQYF. Written as DNA, the CDR3 is TGTGCCAGCAGTGAATGGGGCTACGAGCAGTACTTC.